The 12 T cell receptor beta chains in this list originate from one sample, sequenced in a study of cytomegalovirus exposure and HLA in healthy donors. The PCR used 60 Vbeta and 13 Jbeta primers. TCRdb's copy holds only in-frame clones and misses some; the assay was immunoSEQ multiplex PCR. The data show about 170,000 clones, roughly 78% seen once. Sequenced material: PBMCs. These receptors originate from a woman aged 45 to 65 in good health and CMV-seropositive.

In nucleotides, the CDR3 is TGTGCCAGCAGTTCGGTGACAGGGGCGGGGGAAAAACTGTTTTTT. Protein: CASSSVTGAGEKLFF. This chain uses TRBV6-5 with TRBJ1-4; 8 positions match TRBD1. The V segment lost 4 bases and the J segment 8 bases; nucleotides outside the gene matches: 9. The CDR3 consists of 15 residues. Looked up from germline, CDR1 is MNHEY and CDR2 is SVGAGI.

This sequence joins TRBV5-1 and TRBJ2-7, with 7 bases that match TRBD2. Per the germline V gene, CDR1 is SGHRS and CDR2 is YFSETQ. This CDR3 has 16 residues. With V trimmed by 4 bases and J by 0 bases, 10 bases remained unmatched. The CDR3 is CASSLRWGGTSYEQYF. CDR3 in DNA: TGCGCCAGCAGCCTCCGTTGGGGGGGAACCTCCTACGAGCAGTACTTC.

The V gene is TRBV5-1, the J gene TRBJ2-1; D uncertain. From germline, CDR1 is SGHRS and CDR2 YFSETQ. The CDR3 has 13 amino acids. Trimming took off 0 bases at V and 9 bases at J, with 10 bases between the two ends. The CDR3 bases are TGCGCCAGCAGCTTGGCTAGTTATACTGAGCAGTTCTTC. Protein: CASSLASYTEQFF.

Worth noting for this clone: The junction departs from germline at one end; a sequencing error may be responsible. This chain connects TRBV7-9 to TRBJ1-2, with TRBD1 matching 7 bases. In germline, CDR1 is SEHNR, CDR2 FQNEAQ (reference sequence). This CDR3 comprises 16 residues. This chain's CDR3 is CSSSSSGTAYHYGYTF. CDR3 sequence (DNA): TGTTCCAGCAGCTCTTCCGGGACAGCTTACCACTATGGCTACACCTTC.

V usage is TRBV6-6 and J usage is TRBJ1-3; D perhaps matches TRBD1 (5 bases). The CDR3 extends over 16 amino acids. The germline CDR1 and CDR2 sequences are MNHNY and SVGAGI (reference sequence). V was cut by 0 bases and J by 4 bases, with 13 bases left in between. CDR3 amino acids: CASSYSGGGRGNTIYF. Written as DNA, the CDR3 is TGTGCCAGCAGTTACTCCGGCGGGGGGAGGGGAAACACCATATATTTT.

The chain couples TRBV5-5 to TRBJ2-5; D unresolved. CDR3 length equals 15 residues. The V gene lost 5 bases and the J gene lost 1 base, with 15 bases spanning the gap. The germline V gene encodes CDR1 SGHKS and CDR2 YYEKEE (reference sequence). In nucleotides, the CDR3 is TGTGCCAGCAGACAACAGCAAAACCTCCAAGAGACCCAGTACTTC. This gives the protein CASRQQQNLQETQYF.

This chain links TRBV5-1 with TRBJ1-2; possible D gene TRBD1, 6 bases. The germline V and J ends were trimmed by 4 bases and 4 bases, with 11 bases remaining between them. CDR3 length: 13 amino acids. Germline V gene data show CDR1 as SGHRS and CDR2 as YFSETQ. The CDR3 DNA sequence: TGCGCCAGCAGCGAGGTACAGGGCTATGGCTACACCTTC. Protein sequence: CASSEVQGYGYTF.

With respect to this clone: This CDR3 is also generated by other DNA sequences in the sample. The CDR3, as DNA: TGTGCCAGCAGCCGCCAGGGGAAGGGTACCACAGATACGCAGTATTTT. Translation gives CASSRQGKGTTDTQYF. The chain uses TRBV7-6 and TRBJ2-3; the D gene is possibly TRBD1 (6 bases). The CDR3 totals 16 residues. The germline V and J ends were trimmed by 5 bases and 2 bases, with 17 bases remaining between them. Germline V gene data show CDR1 as SGHVS and CDR2 as FNYEAQ. Looking up the rest from reference TRBV7-6 and TRBJ2-3 gives the full variable domain: GAGVSQSPRYKVTKRGQDVALRCDPISGHVSLYWYRQALGQGPEFLTYFNYEAQQDKSGLPNDRFSAERPEGSISTLTIQRTEQRDSAMYRCASSRQGKGTTDTQYFGPGTRLTVL.

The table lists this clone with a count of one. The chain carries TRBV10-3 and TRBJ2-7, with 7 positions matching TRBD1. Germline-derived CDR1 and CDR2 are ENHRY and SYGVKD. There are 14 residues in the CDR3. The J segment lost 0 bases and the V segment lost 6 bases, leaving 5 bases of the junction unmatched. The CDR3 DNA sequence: TGTGCCATCAGGAGCAGGGACAGCTCCTACGAGCAGTACTTC. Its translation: CAIRSRDSSYEQYF.

In DNA form, the CDR3 reads TGCGCCAGCAAACCAAGATTGGGGCTAGCTAACTATGGCTACACCTTC. Translation: CASKPRLGLANYGYTF. The genes are TRBV4-1 and TRBJ1-2, with D possibly TRBD1 on 5 matching bases. V was shortened by 7 bases and J by 0 bases, with 18 bases between the two germline ends. This CDR3 contains 16 residues. CDR1 MGHRA and CDR2 YSYEKL come from the germline V gene.

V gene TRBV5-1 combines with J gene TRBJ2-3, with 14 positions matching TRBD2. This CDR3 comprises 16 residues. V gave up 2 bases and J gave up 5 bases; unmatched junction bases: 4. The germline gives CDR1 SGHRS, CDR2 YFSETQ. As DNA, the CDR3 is TGCGCCAGCAGCTTTGGGACTAGCGGGGGTTTAGATACGCAGTATTTT. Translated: CASSFGTSGGLDTQYF.

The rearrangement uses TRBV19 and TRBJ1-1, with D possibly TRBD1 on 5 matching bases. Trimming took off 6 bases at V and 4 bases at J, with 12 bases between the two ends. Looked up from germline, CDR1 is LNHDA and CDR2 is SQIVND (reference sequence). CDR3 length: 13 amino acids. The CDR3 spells CASSQTQGTEAFF. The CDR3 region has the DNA TGTGCCAGTAGCCAAACCCAGGGCACTGAAGCTTTCTTT.